The 18 T cell receptor beta chains reported below all come from one sample, sequenced in a study of graft-versus-host responses after intestinal transplantation. No antigen has been identified for these receptors. Clones were sequenced by immunoSEQ multiplex PCR, and TCRdb holds only the in-frame ones, with some missing. Among roughly 120,000 clones, around 93% were seen once, and the ten largest hold around 0.12%. The specimen comprised unstimulated CD4+ T cells sorted from spleen or lymph node cells, sampled before intestinal transplant. Every receptor here comes from a human donor who received an intestinal transplant.

J is TRBJ2-1 and V is TRBV5-1, with D possibly being TRBD1 (5 bases). The ends were cut back, 0 bases at V and 9 bases at J, with 10 bases in the middle. Germline V gene sequence: CDR1 SGHRS, CDR2 YFSETQ. CDR3 size: 13 residues. CDR3 bases: TGCGCCAGCAGCTTGGGCCAAAGGGGTGAGCAGTTCTTC. This encodes CASSLGQRGEQFF.

This chain links TRBV7-8 with TRBJ2-3; D not resolved. The ends were cut back, 1 base at V and 1 base at J, with 9 bases in the middle. The length of the CDR3 is 15 residues. Germline CDR1 and CDR2: SGHVS and FQNEAQ. The chain's CDR3 is CASSLGASRTDTQYF. CDR3 coding DNA: TGTGCCAGCAGCTTAGGGGCTTCTCGCACAGATACGCAGTATTTT.

The chain uses TRBV19 and TRBJ1-4; D is ambiguous. The germline gives CDR1 LNHDA, CDR2 SQIVND (reference sequence). There are 14 residues in the CDR3. Trimming removed 5 bases at V and 7 bases at J, with 14 bases between. The CDR3: CASSGPRLFEKLFF. CDR3 coding DNA: TGTGCCAGTAGTGGCCCCAGGCTTTTTGAAAAACTGTTTTTT.

The chain couples TRBV7-9 to TRBJ2-3; D remains unclear. The V gene lost 8 bases and the J gene lost 3 bases, with 6 bases spanning the gap. Germline V lookup: CDR1 SEHNR, CDR2 FQNEAQ (reference sequence). CDR3 length equals 11 residues. CDR3 bases: TGTGCCAGCCAAACGACAGATACGCAGTATTTT. It translates to CASQTTDTQYF.

The chain combines TRBV5-1 with TRBJ2-7; tentative D call: TRBD1 (6 bases). CDR1 and CDR2 (germline): SGHRS, YFSETQ. V dropped 0 bases and J dropped 0 bases, with 16 bases sitting between them. This CDR3 is 17 amino acids long. This chain's CDR3 is CASSLGPSPDSSYEQYF. CDR3 coding DNA: TGCGCCAGCAGCTTGGGGCCGTCCCCGGACAGCTCCTACGAGCAGTACTTC.

About this clone itself: This specimen includes other DNA sequences encoding the same CDR3. The chain joins TRBV5-4 to TRBJ2-3; TRBD2 matches at 9 bases. Germline CDR1 is SGHNT and CDR2 is YYREEE (reference sequence). V lost 2 bases to trimming and J lost 1 base; unmatched junction nucleotides: 5. This CDR3 spans 16 amino acids. CDR3 region: CASSLLAGQGTDTQYF. The CDR3 bases are TGTGCCAGCAGCTTACTAGCGGGCCAAGGCACAGATACGCAGTATTTT.

The chain has TRBV7-6 and TRBJ2-2; TRBD2 matches at 7 bases. V lost 1 base to trimming and J lost 2 bases; unmatched junction nucleotides: 4. Looked up from germline, CDR1 is SGHVS and CDR2 is FNYEAQ. This CDR3 contains 16 residues. The CDR3 bases are TGTGCCAGCAGCTTAGAGGGACTACCTAACACCGGGGAGCTGTTTTTT. Its translation: CASSLEGLPNTGELFF.

The V and J genes are TRBV19 and TRBJ1-5; D possibly corresponds to TRBD1 (6 bases). CDR1 and CDR2 (germline): LNHDA, SQIVND (reference sequence). The ends were cut back, 6 bases at V and 0 bases at J, with 12 bases in the middle. The CDR3 is 15 amino acids. For the CDR3, the DNA is TGTGCCAGTAGGCGGACAGTAAATAGCAATCAGCCCCAGCATTTT. Its protein product is CASRRTVNSNQPQHF.

The gene calls are TRBV27 and TRBJ2-7; the match to TRBD1 covers 7 bases. V gave up 6 bases and J gave up 3 bases; unmatched junction bases: 11. The length of the CDR3 is 15 residues. Germline lookup yields CDR1 MNHEY and CDR2 SMNVEV (reference sequence). The CDR3 DNA reads TGTGCCAGCAGCAGTTACGGGACAGTGATCTACGAGCAGTACTTC. Translated: CASSSYGTVIYEQYF.

The V gene is TRBV6-6, the J gene TRBJ2-2, with 11 positions matching TRBD2. After removal of 5 bases from V and 7 bases from J, the junction contained 9 bases not matched to a gene. CDR1 is MNHNY, CDR2 SVGAGI, per germline (reference sequence). This CDR3 has 16 residues. The CDR3 nucleotides are TGTGCCAGCAGTACCGGACTAGCGGGTGGCGGCGGGGAGCTGTTTTTT. Encoded protein: CASSTGLAGGGGELFF.

The rearrangement uses TRBV7-9 and TRBJ1-1; no definite D call. This CDR3 is built from 14 residues. The germline gives CDR1 SEHNR, CDR2 FQNEAQ (reference sequence). The V end lost 3 bases, the J end lost 1 base, and 9 bases lay between the germline ends. The CDR3 here is CASSFSLGNTEAFF. The CDR3 DNA follows: TGTGCCAGCAGCTTTTCACTGGGGAACACTGAAGCTTTCTTT.

The chain combines TRBV11-2 with TRBJ1-3, with D tentatively TRBD1 (6 bases). The CDR3 runs to 15 residues. V was clipped by 8 bases and J by 4 bases, with 18 bases between them. The germline CDR1 and CDR2 sequences are SGHAT and FQNNGV. Here the CDR3 DNA reads TGTGCCAGCCGCCGGGCAGGGGAGGGAGGAAACACCATATATTTT. Translation: CASRRAGEGGNTIYF.

This clone was counted once. This chain links TRBV6-1 with TRBJ2-3; D not resolved. This CDR3 is 15 amino acids long. Germline loops: CDR1 MNHNS, CDR2 SASEGT. V was clipped by 6 bases and J by 2 bases, with 15 bases between them. The CDR3 DNA is TGTGCCAGCAGGTCTGCCTCAACGTACACAGATACGCAGTATTTT. Translated: CASRSASTYTDTQYF.

V and J are TRBV27 and TRBJ1-5; the D gene is possibly TRBD1 (5 bases). The CDR3 covers 14 residues. From germline, CDR1 is MNHEY and CDR2 SMNVEV (reference sequence). The V and J ends lost 4 bases and 6 bases respectively, with 13 bases between them. The CDR3: CASSYQGTGQPQHF. CDR3 nucleotides: TGTGCCAGCAGTTATCAGGGTACGGGTCAGCCCCAGCATTTT.

This clone was seen a single time. The V call is TRBV18, the J call TRBJ1-1; no definite D call. CDR3 length: 11 residues. The V end was cut by 6 bases, the J end by 5 bases, with 7 bases between. The germline V gene encodes CDR1 KGHSH and CDR2 LQKENI. The CDR3 spells CASSSMTEAFF. The CDR3 DNA follows: TGTGCCAGCTCGTCTATGACTGAAGCTTTCTTT.

The V gene is TRBV7-9, the J gene TRBJ1-1; D unclear. Germline CDR1 and CDR2: SEHNR and FQNEAQ (reference sequence). The V end was cut by 1 base, the J end by 5 bases, with 5 bases between. The CDR3 length is 12 residues. Here the CDR3 reads CASSLGETEAFF. The DNA of the CDR3 is TGTGCCAGCAGCTTAGGAGAGACTGAAGCTTTCTTT.

V and J are TRBV5-6 and TRBJ1-2; 8 positions match TRBD1. Germline CDR1 reads SGHDT; CDR2 reads YYEEEE. V lost 2 bases and J lost 2; bases outside the gene matches: 14. The CDR3 extends over 18 amino acids. CDR3 sequence (DNA): TGTGCCAGCAGCTTTGGACAGGGACCCCTAGAGAAGAACTATGGCTACACCTTC. It codes for CASSFGQGPLEKNYGYTF.

The chain couples TRBV19 to TRBJ2-3; maybe TRBD2 (6 bases). The V and J ends lost 7 bases and 0 bases respectively, with 14 bases between them. Per the germline V gene, CDR1 is LNHDA and CDR2 is SQIVND (reference sequence). CDR3 length equals 15 residues. In DNA, the CDR3 is TGTGCCAGTAAACCCCCTGGGACTAGCACAGATACGCAGTATTTT. Protein: CASKPPGTSTDTQYF.